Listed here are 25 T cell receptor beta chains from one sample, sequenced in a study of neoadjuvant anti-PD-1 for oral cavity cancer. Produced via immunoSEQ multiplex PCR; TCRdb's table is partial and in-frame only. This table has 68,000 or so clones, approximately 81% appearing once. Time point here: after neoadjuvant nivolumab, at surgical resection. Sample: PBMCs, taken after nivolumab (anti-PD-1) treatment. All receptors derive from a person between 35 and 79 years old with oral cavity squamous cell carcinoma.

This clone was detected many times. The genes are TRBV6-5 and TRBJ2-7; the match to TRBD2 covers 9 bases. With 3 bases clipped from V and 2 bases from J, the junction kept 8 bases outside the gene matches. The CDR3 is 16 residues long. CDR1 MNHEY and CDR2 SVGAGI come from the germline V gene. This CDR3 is CASSYSVAGDPYEQYF. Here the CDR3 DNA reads TGTGCCAGCAGTTATTCTGTAGCGGGAGACCCCTACGAGCAGTACTTC.

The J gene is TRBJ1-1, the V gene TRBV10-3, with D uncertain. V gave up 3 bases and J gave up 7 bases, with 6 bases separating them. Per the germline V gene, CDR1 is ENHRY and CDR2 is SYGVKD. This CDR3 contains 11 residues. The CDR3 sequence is CAISEDFEAFF. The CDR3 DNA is TGTGCCATCAGTGAAGACTTTGAAGCTTTCTTT.

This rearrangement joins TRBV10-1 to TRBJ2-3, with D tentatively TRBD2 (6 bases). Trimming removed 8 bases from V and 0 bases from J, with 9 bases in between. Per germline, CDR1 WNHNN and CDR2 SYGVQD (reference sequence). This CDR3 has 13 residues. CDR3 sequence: CASGGDSTDTQYF. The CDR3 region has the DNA TGCGCCAGCGGCGGGGATAGCACAGATACGCAGTATTTT.

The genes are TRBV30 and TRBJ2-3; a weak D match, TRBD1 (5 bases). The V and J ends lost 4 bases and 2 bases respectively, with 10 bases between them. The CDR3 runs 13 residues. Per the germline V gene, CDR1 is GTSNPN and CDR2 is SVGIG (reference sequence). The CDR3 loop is CAWTKGNTDTQYF. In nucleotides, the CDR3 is TGTGCCTGGACGAAGGGGAACACAGATACGCAGTATTTT.

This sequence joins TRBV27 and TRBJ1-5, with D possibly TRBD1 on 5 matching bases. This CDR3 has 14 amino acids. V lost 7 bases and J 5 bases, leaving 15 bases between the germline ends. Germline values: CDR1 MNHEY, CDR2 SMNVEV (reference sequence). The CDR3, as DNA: TGTGCCAGCACCAAAGTTGGGGGACATCAGCCCCAGCATTTT. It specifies CASTKVGGHQPQHF.

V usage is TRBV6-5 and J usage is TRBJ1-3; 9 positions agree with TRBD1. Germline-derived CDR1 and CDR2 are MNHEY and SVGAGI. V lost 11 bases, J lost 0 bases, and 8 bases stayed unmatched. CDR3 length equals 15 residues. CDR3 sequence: CAGEDRGASGNTIYF. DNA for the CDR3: TGTGCCGGGGAAGACAGGGGGGCCTCTGGAAACACCATATATTTT.

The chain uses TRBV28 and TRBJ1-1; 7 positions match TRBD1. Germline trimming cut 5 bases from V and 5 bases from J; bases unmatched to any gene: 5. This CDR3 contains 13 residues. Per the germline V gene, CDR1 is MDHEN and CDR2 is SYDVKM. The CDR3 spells CASSDRVGTEAFF. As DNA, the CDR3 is TGTGCCAGCAGTGACAGGGTTGGGACTGAAGCTTTCTTT.

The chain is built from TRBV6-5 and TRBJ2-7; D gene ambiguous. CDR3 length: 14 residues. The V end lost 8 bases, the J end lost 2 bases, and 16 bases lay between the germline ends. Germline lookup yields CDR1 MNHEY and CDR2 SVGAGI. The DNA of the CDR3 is TGTGCCAGCCGAAATGGGGTAAAGACCTACGAGCAGTACTTC. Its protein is CASRNGVKTYEQYF.

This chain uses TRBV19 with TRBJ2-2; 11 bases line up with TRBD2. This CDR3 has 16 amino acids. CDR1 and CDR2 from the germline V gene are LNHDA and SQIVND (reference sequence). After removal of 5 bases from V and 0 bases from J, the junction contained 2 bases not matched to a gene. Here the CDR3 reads CASSSSGRSNTGELFF. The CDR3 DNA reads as TGTGCCAGTAGTTCTAGCGGGAGGTCGAACACCGGGGAGCTGTTTTTT. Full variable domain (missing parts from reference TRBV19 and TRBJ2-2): DGGITQSPKYLFRKEGQNVTLSCEQNLNHDAMYWYRQDPGQGLRLIYYSQIVNDFQKGDIAEGYSVSREKKESFPLTVTSAQKNPTAFYLCASSSSGRSNTGELFFGEGSRLTVL.

Here the CDR3 reads CASSLSGTGYTF. The CDR3 region has the DNA TGTGCCAGCAGCTTAAGTGGGACGGGCTACACCTTC. The V and J genes are TRBV7-8 and TRBJ1-2; TRBD1 might be the D (5 bases). With 2 bases removed from V and 8 bases from J, the gap between germline ends came to 9 bases. The CDR3 totals 12 residues. The germline gives CDR1 SGHVS, CDR2 FQNEAQ.

The CDR3 DNA reads as TGTGCCAGCAGCTTACCAGGGGGAAGGTATGGCTACACCTTC. This translates into CASSLPGGRYGYTF. V is TRBV11-2 and J is TRBJ1-2, with 7 nucleotides matching TRBD1. Germline trimming cut 2 bases from V and 5 bases from J; bases unmatched to any gene: 5. The germline gives CDR1 SGHAT, CDR2 FQNNGV. This CDR3 is 14 amino acids long.

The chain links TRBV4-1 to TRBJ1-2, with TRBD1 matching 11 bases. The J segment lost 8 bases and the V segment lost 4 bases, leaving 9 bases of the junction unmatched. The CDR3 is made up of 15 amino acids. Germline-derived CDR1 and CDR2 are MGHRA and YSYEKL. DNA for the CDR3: TGCGCCAGCAGCCGGGGACAGGGGGTGGATGGGGGCTACACCTTC. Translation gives CASSRGQGVDGGYTF.

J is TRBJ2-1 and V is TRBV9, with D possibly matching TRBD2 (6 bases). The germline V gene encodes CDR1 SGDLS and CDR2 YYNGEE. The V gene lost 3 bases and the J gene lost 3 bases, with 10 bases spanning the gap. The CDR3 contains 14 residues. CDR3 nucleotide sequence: TGTGCCAGCAGCGGGGGGGACTTCTACAATGAGCAGTTCTTC. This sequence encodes CASSGGDFYNEQFF.

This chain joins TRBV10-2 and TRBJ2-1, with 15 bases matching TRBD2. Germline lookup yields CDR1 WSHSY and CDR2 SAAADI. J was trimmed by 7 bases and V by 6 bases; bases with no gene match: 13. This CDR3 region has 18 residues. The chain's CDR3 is CASRDGLAGGPGRNEQFF. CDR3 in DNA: TGCGCCAGCAGGGATGGACTAGCGGGAGGGCCTGGGAGGAATGAGCAGTTCTTC.

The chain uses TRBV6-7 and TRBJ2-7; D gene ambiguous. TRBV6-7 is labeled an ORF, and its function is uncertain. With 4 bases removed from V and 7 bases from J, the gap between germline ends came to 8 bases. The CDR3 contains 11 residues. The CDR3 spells CASSSWREQYF. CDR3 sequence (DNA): TGTGCCAGCAGTTCCTGGCGAGAGCAGTACTTC.

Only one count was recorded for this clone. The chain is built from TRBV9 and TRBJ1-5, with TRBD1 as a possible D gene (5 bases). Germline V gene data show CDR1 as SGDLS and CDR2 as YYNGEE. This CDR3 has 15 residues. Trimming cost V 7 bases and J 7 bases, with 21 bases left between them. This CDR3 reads CASSPRGEGGQPQHF. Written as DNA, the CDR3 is TGTGCCAGCTCCCCGAGAGGGGAGGGAGGGCAGCCCCAGCATTTT.

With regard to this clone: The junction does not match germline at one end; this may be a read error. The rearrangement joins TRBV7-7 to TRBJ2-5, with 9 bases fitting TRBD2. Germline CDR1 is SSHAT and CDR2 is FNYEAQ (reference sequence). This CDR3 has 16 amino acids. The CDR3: CASSLSGGRAQETQYF. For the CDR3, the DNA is TGTGCTAGCAGCTTGAGCGGCGGGAGGGCCCAAGAGACCCAGTACTTC.

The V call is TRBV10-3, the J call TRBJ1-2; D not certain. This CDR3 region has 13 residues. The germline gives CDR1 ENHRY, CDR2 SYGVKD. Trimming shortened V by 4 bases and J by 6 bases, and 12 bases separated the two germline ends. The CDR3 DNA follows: TGTGCCATCAGTGGCGGCACTTCGGATGGCTACACCTTC. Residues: CAISGGTSDGYTF.

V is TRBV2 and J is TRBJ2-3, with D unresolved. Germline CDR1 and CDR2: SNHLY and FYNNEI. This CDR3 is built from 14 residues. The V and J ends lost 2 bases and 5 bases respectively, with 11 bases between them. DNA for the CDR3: TGTGCCAGCAGTGAACGCTGGAAGGGAGATACGCAGTATTTT. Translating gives CASSERWKGDTQYF.

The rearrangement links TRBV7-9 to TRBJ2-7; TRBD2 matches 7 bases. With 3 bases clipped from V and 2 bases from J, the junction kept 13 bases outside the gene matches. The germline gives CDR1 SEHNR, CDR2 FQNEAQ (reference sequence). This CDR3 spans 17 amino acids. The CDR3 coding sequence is TGTGCCAGCAGCTTCGGTTCCGGGGGAGGGCCCGCCTACGAGCAGTACTTC. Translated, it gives CASSFGSGGGPAYEQYF.

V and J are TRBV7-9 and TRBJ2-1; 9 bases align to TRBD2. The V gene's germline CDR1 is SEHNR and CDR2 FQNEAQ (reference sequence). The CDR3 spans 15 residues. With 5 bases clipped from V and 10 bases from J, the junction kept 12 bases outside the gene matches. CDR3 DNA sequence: TGTGCCAGCAGCACCCAGCGGGAGGCCCCAAGGGAGCAGTTCTTC. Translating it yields CASSTQREAPREQFF.

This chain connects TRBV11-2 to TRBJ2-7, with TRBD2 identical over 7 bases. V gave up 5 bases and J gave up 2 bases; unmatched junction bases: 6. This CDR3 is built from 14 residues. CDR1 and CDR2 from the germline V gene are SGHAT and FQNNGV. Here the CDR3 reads CASSLVGGAYEQYF. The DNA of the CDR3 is TGTGCCAGCAGCCTGGTGGGGGGGGCCTACGAGCAGTACTTC.

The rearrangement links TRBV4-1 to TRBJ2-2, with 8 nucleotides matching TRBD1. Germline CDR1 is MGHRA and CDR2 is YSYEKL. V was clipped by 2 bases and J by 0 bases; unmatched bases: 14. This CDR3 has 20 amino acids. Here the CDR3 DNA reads TGCGCCAGCAGCCAACAAAGGTTTGGGCAGGGGGCTACGAACACCGGGGAGCTGTTTTTT. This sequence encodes CASSQQRFGQGATNTGELFF.

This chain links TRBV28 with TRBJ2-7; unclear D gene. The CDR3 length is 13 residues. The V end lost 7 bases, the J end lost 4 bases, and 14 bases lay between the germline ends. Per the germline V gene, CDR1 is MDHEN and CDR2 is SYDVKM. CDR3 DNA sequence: TGTGCCAGCACCCTCCTTACCGGGTACGAGCAGTACTTC. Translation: CASTLLTGYEQYF.

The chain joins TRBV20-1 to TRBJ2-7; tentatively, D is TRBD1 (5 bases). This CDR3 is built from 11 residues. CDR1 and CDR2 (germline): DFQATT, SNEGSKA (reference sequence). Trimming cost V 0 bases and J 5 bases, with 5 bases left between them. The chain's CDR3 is CSAREGHEQYF. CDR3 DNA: TGCAGTGCTAGAGAGGGGCACGAGCAGTACTTC.